The source of this T cell receptor (beta chain) is a study of Tregs in tolerant kidney transplant recipients. CD4+CD25+CD127- Tregs, CD4+CD25- non-Tregs, CD4 and CD8 cells were sorted. Sequencing used immunoSEQ multiplex PCR; TCRdb keeps in-frame clones, though not all of them. The profile shows some 70,000 clones, 65% to 85% of them singletons. V was pared by 8 bases and J by 5 bases, with 15 bases between. This CDR3 has 13 residues. Germline values: CDR1 MDHEN, CDR2 SYDVKM. Material: CD4+ T cells from blood. The sequence came from a human donor in good health. The V call is TRBV28, the J call TRBJ1-1; possibly TRBD1 for D (6 bases). CDR3 coding DNA: TGTGCCAGCCAAAGGGGGGCGGAAACTGAAGCTTTCTTT. Its protein is CASQRGAETEAFF.